This TCR beta chain was sequenced during a study of blood T cell repertoires in COVID-19. Donors were grouped by their self-reported clinical history. Profiling relied on immunoSEQ multiplex PCR, and the TCRdb table lists in-frame clones only, not all of them. Among under 350,000 clones listed, about 86% were seen once. Germline V gives CDR1 LNHDA, CDR2 SQIVND (reference sequence). Trimming removed 6 bases from V and 1 base from J; junction bases left unmatched: 6. The CDR3 runs 15 residues. This sequence joins TRBV19 and TRBJ1-2; 9 bases are a match to TRBD1. The TCR sequence derives from a woman in her thirties or forties with acute COVID-19. The specimen sequenced was PBMCs or T cells enriched from blood (not recorded which). This CDR3 is CASRQGARGNYGYTF. Here the CDR3 DNA reads TGTGCCAGTAGACAGGGGGCGCGGGGTAACTATGGCTACACCTTC.